This note documents a single T cell receptor beta chain sequence. This specimen belongs to a study of Ad26.COV2.S vaccination and SARS-CoV-2 variants. Per the germline V gene, CDR1 is MNHEY and CDR2 is SMNVEV (reference sequence). The CDR3 runs to 12 residues. V dropped 4 bases and J dropped 3 bases, with 7 bases sitting between them. Libraries were prepared by immunoSEQ multiplex PCR; TCRdb keeps only in-frame clonotypes and omits some of them. The sample holds roughly 330,000 clones, 90% seen once. Treatment here: around 19 received Ad26.COV2.S at low or high dose, single or two shots; about 5 received placebo; per-sample allocation not given. Sampling occurred on day 63 after the first vaccine or placebo injection.

The receptor comes from a person between 18 and 65 years old who received the Ad26.COV2.S COVID-19 vaccine or a placebo. The chain carries TRBV27 and TRBJ2-7; D unresolved. The sample in question was peripheral blood, obtained in a trial of Ad26.COV2.S vaccine versus placebo. CDR3 DNA: TGTGCCAGCAGTTCGACCCTCTACGAGCAGTACTTC. Amino acids: CASSSTLYEQYF.